This record concerns one TCR beta chain sequence. Its binding antigen is unknown. Base qualities are not at hand, and no much larger clone is one base apart. This sample is part of a study of T cells in Graves' hyperthyroidism and ophthalmopathy (dated by TCRdb to the late 2010s). Regarding the study in general: To identify TCR V-J signatures that set the groups apart, the researchers used a discovery cohort of 100 patients, made up of some 41 with Graves' ophthalmopathy and some 55 with stable Graves' hyperthyroidism. The paper describes TCR Vbeta CDR3 sequencing of 135 peripheral blood samples, made up of around 41 ophthalmopathy patients, roughly 72 hyperthyroidism patients and about 17 progressor patients. For training and testing, the roughly 97 patients in the discovery cohort were randomly divided in a 7:3 ratio. An independent validation cohort of 18 to 20 hyperthyroidism patients and approximately 16 patients who later progressed to ophthalmopathy tested prospective prediction of ophthalmopathy. After sampling, hyperthyroidism patients received methimazole starting at 30 mg daily, and ophthalmopathy patients received high-dose intravenous methylprednisolone. The study also compared thyroid tissue and blood T-cell repertoires from several Graves' hyperthyroidism patients. Study-wide conclusions, independent of this receptor: Most expanded thyroid clonotypes (frequency above 0.001) were also detected in blood, suggesting blood repertoires may reflect thyroid immune responses. A model built on a 13 V-J signature distinguished ophthalmopathy from stable hyperthyroidism, reaching roughly 88% sensitivity and approximately 83% specificity in cross-validation and 80%/75% in testing. In validation, the model predicted progression to ophthalmopathy a median of 6.5 months before onset, with about 64% sensitivity and 72.22% specificity. No statistical method was used to set the sample size in advance, and investigators knew the group allocation.

From the cysteine through the phenylalanine, the CDR3 covers 11 amino acids. Of the read, only the CDR3 DNA is kept; its 33 bases are in frame from base 1. CDR1 and CDR2 are drawn from the germline V gene: SGDLS, YYNGEE. Trimming takes 4 bases off V and 11 bases off J; junction bases not matched to a gene: 5. Any patient with an uncontrolled infection, another autoimmune disease, pregnancy or lactation was excluded. Diagnoses were established on the basis of clinical symptoms, serum thyroxine and TRAb, thyroid ultrasound, and orbital computed tomography. Total RNA was extracted using Trizol reagent, and RNA quality was assessed on an Agilent 2100 Bioanalyzer. TCR beta CDR3 regions were amplified from RNA transcripts. The TCR CDR3 was subjected to a first round of RT-PCR using the HTBI primer set and the Qiagen OneStep RT-PCR kit. Libraries were constructed in a second round of multiplex PCR, after which size selection and purification were performed. Libraries were sequenced paired-end with 100 bp reads on an Illumina HiSeq2000. The original methods were these. Raw data were processed with SOAPnuke, discarding reads with adapters, uncalled bases, mean Phred below 15, or no exact constant-primer or identifier match. COPE v1.2.5 was used to merge the high-quality paired reads, and each unique nucleotide sequence was defined as a clonotype. Clonotypes were aligned to IMGT TRBV, TRBD and TRBJ reference segments using MiTCR v1.1. Only V-J combinations with frequency above 0.0001, covering 98% to 99.2% of repertoires, were analysed. A TCS score was defined as the ratio of F50 (clonal expansion) to E x V (chaos), with BLOSUM62-based TCRdist applied between CDR3 peptides within each V-J. Welch's t-statistics and random forest reduced around 520 V-J features to 10 to 15, which were used in a naive Bayes classifier (R e1071). The similarity between thyroid and blood repertoires was quantified using the Morisita-Horn index. TCRdb trimmed public reads at Q25 via fastp, called clones via MiXCR and kept in-frame beta chains. Each CDR3 protein appears once, grouped with its most common genes and DNA. The V and J calls come from TCRdb's annotation, not from the publication. The sample table shows around 620,000 distinct CDR3 sequences, and 46% are seen once. The biggest ten clones account for around 20% of the sample.

This TCR came from an adult woman with Graves' disease, either hyperthyroidism or ophthalmopathy (not recorded which). Sequencing was carried out using peripheral blood or thyroid tissue (not recorded which). The rearrangement combines TRBV9 with TRBJ1-2; the central 7 bases match TRBD1. The CDR3 in this case is CASSHTRGYTF. The nucleotides are TGTGCCAGCAGCCATACCAGGGGGTACACCTTC.